The T cell receptor (beta chain) under discussion was sequenced for a study of shared T cell receptors in the human thymus. Assay used: immunoSEQ multiplex PCR; TCRdb lists only in-frame clones, some missing. Of about 380,000 clones in the sample, 85% to 95% were seen once. The CDR3 extends over 14 amino acids. Germline lookup yields CDR1 GTSNPN and CDR2 SVGIG (reference sequence). With V trimmed by 8 bases and J by 0 bases, 7 bases remained unmatched. This clone was seen once. The clonotype originates from a human donor. The sample consisted of thymocytes. This rearrangement joins TRBV30 to TRBJ1-5; 7 positions match TRBD1. CDR3 in amino acids: CALGQPYSNQPQHF. In DNA, the CDR3 is TGTGCCCTGGGACAGCCATATAGCAATCAGCCCCAGCATTTT.